A selection of T cell receptor beta chains follows, all from one sample in a study of cytomegalovirus exposure and HLA in healthy donors. TCRdb keeps only in-frame clones here, not all; method: immunoSEQ multiplex PCR. The sample records roughly 180,000 clones, 85% being singletons. Sequenced sample: PBMCs. All receptors derive from a boy aged 2 to 10 in good health and CMV-seronegative. Each CDR3 is given with its conserved first and last residue. The D gene is left open where the match is weak. Only some rows state a clone size, as once, few, many or a class for expanded clones.

v_gene	j_gene	abundance	d_gene	CDR3nt	CDR3aa
TRBV2	TRBJ2-3	NA	TRBD1	TGTGCCAGCAGACACAGGGGGCTAATAATTGATACGCAGTATTTT	CASRHRGLIIDTQYF
TRBV2	TRBJ1-5	NA	NA	TGTGCCAGCAGTGAATTGAACAGTAAAGCACAGCATTTT	CASSELNSKAQHF
TRBV14	TRBJ1-4	NA	TRBD1	TGTGCCAGCAGCCGCGGACAGGTTGGAATTGGGGAAAAACTGTTTTTT	CASSRGQVGIGEKLFF
TRBV27	TRBJ2-5	NA	TRBD2	TGTGCCAGCAGTTCCCCGCGGACTAGCGGGAGGGAGGAGCAGTACTTC	CASSSPRTSGREEQYF
TRBV11-2	TRBJ2-7	NA	NA	TGTGCCAGCAGCATAAGCCCGGCGCGGTTGGCGTTGTACGAGCAGTACTTC	CASSISPARLALYEQYF
TRBV6-5	TRBJ2-7	NA	TRBD1	TGTGCCAGCAGTAGAAAGGGACAGGGTTACGAGCAGTACTTC	CASSRKGQGYEQYF
TRBV7-9	TRBJ2-5	NA	TRBD2	TGTGCCAGCAGCGACCGGGGGGTACTAGCGCCTCAAGAGACCCAGTACTTC	CASSDRGVLAPQETQYF
TRBV9	TRBJ1-1	once	NA	TGTGCCAGCAGCCAACGGACACTCAGGGGAGCTTTCTTT	CASSQRTLRGAFF
TRBV5-1	TRBJ1-1	NA	NA	TGCGCCAGCAGCTTTAGGGAGGGGATGAACACTGAAGCTTTCTTT	CASSFREGMNTEAFF
TRBV5-1	TRBJ2-1	NA	TRBD2	TGCGCCAGCAGCTTGGCGGCGCGGGGGGACTACAATGAGCAGTTCTTC	CASSLAARGDYNEQFF
TRBV27	TRBJ2-6	NA	TRBD1	TGTGCCAGCAGTATGCTTGGGACAGGGAAGTCTGGGGCCAACGTCCTGACTTTC	CASSMLGTGKSGANVLTF
TRBV11-2	TRBJ1-4	once	TRBD1	TGTGCCAGCAGCTTAGATTCGGGACAGGGGGGTAATGAAAAACTGTTTTTT	CASSLDSGQGGNEKLFF
TRBV5-1	TRBJ1-1	once	TRBD1	TGCGCCAGCAGCGTGGACAGGGGGCCCACTGAAGCTTTCTTT	CASSVDRGPTEAFF
TRBV5-1	TRBJ2-1	NA	TRBD2	TGCGCCAGCAGCCCGACAGCTAGCGGGAGGGTCTATGAGCAGTTCTTC	CASSPTASGRVYEQFF
TRBV19	TRBJ2-1	once	TRBD2	TGTGCCAGTAGCCAGACGGCTAGCGGCTCCTACAATGAGCAGTTCTTC	CASSQTASGSYNEQFF
TRBV2	TRBJ2-2	NA	TRBD1	TGTGCCAGCAGACAGGGGGCCGGTATTAGCCGAAACACCGGGGAGCTGTTTTTT	CASRQGAGISRNTGELFF
TRBV5-1	TRBJ2-7	NA	NA	TGCGCCAGCAGTGATGCGTCTAGGGAGCAGTACTTC	CASSDASREQYF
TRBV5-4	TRBJ1-1	NA	TRBD1	TGTGCCAGCAGCAGAGGACAGGGAGTATCCCTGAACACTGAAGCTTTCTTT	CASSRGQGVSLNTEAFF
TRBV19	TRBJ2-1	NA	NA	TGTGCCAGTACCCCCGGACTGCAGAATGAGCAGTTCTTC	CASTPGLQNEQFF
TRBV6-6	TRBJ1-1	NA	NA	TGTGCCAGCAGTTACGGGAGGGGCACTGAAGCTTTCTTT	CASSYGRGTEAFF
TRBV19	TRBJ1-4	NA	NA	TGTGCCTCTGTGGGCGGGGCAACTAATGAAAAACTGTTTTTT	CASVGGATNEKLFF
TRBV6-1	TRBJ1-5	few	TRBD1	TGTGCCAGCAAATTCGGACAGGGGAATGGGCCCCAGCATTTT	CASKFGQGNGPQHF
TRBV28	TRBJ1-2	NA	NA	TGTGCCAGCAGTTTTTCAGGGTCGTATGGCTACACCTTC	CASSFSGSYGYTF
TRBV6-1	TRBJ2-3	once	NA	TGTGCCAGCAGTGAAGATGGCATTCGCACAGATACGCAGTATTTT	CASSEDGIRTDTQYF
TRBV5-5	TRBJ2-2	NA	NA	TGTGCCAGCAGCTTGTTACCCGCGAGCACCGGGGAGCTGTTTTTT	CASSLLPASTGELFF
TRBV5-6	TRBJ2-1	NA	TRBD2	TGTGCCAGCAGCTTGATGGTGCCTAGCGGGATGGGATACTACAATGAGCAGTTCTTC	CASSLMVPSGMGYYNEQFF
TRBV7-9	TRBJ1-1	NA	TRBD1	TGTGCCAGCAGCCTAGACAGGGGGCGAAAACTGAACACTGAAGCTTTCTTT	CASSLDRGRKLNTEAFF
TRBV5-1	TRBJ2-3	NA	NA	TGCGCCAGCAGCTTGGTGGGGGCCACTAGGGCCCCAAACACAGATACGCAGTATTTT	CASSLVGATRAPNTDTQYF
TRBV15	TRBJ2-7	NA	NA	TGTGCCACCAGCAGAGTCCAAACCCGGGCCGCAGGGAACTACGAGCAGTACTTC	CATSRVQTRAAGNYEQYF
TRBV2	TRBJ2-2	NA	NA	TGTGCCAGCAGCGCCAGGGTGGAGTCGAACACCGGGGAGCTGTTTTTT	CASSARVESNTGELFF
TRBV6-6	TRBJ1-5	NA	TRBD1	TGTGCCAGCAGTTACCGACAGGGATTAGGTCAGCCCCAGCATTTT	CASSYRQGLGQPQHF
TRBV13	TRBJ2-7	NA	NA	TGTGCCAGCAGCTTATTTGGCGGTCACTACGAGCAGTACTTC	CASSLFGGHYEQYF
TRBV10-3	TRBJ2-7	NA	NA	TGTGCCATCAGTGGGGAAGACGGGATTAGGTACGAGCAGTACTTC	CAISGEDGIRYEQYF
TRBV27	TRBJ2-2	few	NA	TGTGCCAGCAGTTTAATCCCGCGGGACACCGGGGAGCTGTTTTTT	CASSLIPRDTGELFF